Detailed here is one TCR beta chain. Other DNA sequences in this sample translate to the same CDR3. The CDR3 totals 15 residues. The germline CDR1 and CDR2 sequences are SGDLS and YYNGEE. V lost 0 bases to trimming and J lost 2 bases; unmatched junction nucleotides: 0. Here immunoSEQ multiplex PCR was the method, and the copy in TCRdb shows in-frame clones only, minus some. Of about 70,000 clones in the sample, around 92% were seen once. The data were obtained in a study of T cell changes during pregnancy in multiple sclerosis. This TCR came from a female donor with multiple sclerosis, enrolled in a pregnancy study. The chain uses TRBV9 and TRBJ2-7; 12 nucleotides match TRBD2. The specimen was peripheral blood, collected before pregnancy. Here the CDR3 DNA reads TGTGCCAGCAGCGTAGGGACTAGCGGGACCTACGAGCAGTACTTC. Translation gives CASSVGTSGTYEQYF. The variable domain in full, completed from reference TRBV9 and TRBJ2-7, reads DSGVTQTPKHLITATGQRVTLRCSPRSGDLSVYWYQQSLDQGLQFLIQYYNGEERAKGNILERFSAQQFPDLHSELNLSSLELGDSALYFCASSVGTSGTYEQYFGPGTRLTVT.